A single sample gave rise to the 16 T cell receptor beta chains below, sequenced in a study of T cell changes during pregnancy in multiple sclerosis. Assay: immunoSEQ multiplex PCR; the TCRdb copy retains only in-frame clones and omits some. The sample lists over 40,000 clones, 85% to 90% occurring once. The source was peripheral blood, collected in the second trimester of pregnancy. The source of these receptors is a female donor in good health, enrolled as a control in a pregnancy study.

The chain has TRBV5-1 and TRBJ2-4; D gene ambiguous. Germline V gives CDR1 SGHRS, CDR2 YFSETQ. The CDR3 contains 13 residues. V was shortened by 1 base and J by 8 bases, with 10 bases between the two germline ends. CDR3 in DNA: TGCGCCAGCAGCTTGATTCAAAGAGACATTCAGTACTTC. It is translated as CASSLIQRDIQYF. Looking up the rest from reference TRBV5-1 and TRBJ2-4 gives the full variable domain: KAGVTQTPRYLIKTRGQQVTLSCSPISGHRSVSWYQQTPGQGLQFLFEYFSETQRNKGNFPGRFSGRQFSNSRSEMNVSTLELGDSALYLCASSLIQRDIQYFGAGTRLSVL.

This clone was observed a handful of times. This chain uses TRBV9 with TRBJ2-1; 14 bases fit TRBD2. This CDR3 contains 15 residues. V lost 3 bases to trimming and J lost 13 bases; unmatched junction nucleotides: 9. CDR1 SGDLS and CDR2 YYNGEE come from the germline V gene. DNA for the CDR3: TGTGCCAGCAGCGCGACAGGACTAGCGGGGGGAATACAGTTCTTC. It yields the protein CASSATGLAGGIQFF.

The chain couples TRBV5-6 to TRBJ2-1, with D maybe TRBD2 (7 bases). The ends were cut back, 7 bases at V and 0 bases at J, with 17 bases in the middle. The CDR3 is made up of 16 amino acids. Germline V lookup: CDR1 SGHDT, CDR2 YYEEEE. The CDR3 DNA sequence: TGTGCCAGCGGGGGGCGGGGGTTTACCTCCTACAATGAGCAGTTCTTC. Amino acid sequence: CASGGRGFTSYNEQFF.

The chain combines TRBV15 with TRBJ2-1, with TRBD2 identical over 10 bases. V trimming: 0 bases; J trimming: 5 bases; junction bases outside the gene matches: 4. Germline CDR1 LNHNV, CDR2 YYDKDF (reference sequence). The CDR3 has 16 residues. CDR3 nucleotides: TGTGCCACCAGCAGAGATCTCGGACTAGCGGACAATGAGCAGTTCTTC. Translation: CATSRDLGLADNEQFF.

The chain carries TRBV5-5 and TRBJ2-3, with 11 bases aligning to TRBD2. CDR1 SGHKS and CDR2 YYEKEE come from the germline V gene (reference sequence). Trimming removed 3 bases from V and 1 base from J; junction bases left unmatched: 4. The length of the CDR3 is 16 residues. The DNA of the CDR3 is TGTGCCAGCAGCTGGGGACTAGCGGAACGCACAGATACGCAGTATTTT. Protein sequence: CASSWGLAERTDTQYF.

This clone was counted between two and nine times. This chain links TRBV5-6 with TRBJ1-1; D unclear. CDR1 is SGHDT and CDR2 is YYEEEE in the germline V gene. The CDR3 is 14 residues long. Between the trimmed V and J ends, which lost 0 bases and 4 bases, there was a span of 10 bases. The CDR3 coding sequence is TGTGCCAGCAGCTTGGGGCAGGTCGGCACTGAAGCTTTCTTT. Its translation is CASSLGQVGTEAFF.

The CDR3, as DNA: TGTGCCAGCAGCGTAGTGGCGGGAGGGCCGATGACCGGGGAGCTGTTTTTT. Translated, it gives CASSVVAGGPMTGELFF. The rearrangement links TRBV9 to TRBJ2-2; 9 bases are a match to TRBD2. Germline CDR1 reads SGDLS; CDR2 reads YYNGEE. The ends lost 0 bases at V and 5 bases at J; junction bases unmatched: 8. This CDR3 is built from 17 residues.

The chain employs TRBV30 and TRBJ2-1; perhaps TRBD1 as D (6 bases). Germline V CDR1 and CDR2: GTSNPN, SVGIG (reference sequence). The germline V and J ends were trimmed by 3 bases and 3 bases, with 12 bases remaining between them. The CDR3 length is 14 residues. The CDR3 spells CAWRRDTGYNEQFF. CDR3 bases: TGTGCCTGGAGAAGGGACACGGGCTACAATGAGCAGTTCTTC.

For the CDR3, the DNA is TGCGCCAGCAGCCTAAGCCGGGACAGGGGACCTCTCACTAATGAAAAACTGTTTTTT. It encodes CASSLSRDRGPLTNEKLFF. The chain combines TRBV4-1 with TRBJ1-4, with TRBD1 identical over 10 bases. This CDR3 is 19 amino acids long. With V trimmed by 4 bases and J by 2 bases, 13 bases remained unmatched. The germline V gene has CDR1 MGHRA and CDR2 YSYEKL.

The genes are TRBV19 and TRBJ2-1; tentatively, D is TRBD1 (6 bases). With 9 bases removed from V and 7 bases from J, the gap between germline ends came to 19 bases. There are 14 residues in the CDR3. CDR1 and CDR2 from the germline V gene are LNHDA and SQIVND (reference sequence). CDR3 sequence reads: CARSRGGPRNEQFF. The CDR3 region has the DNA TGTGCCAGAAGCAGGGGTGGTCCTAGGAATGAGCAGTTCTTC.

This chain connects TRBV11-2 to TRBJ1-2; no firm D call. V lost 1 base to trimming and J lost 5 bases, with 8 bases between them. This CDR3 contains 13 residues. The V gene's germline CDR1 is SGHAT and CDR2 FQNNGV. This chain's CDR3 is CASSLVQVYGYTF. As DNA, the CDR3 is TGTGCCAGCAGCTTAGTGCAGGTATATGGCTACACCTTC.

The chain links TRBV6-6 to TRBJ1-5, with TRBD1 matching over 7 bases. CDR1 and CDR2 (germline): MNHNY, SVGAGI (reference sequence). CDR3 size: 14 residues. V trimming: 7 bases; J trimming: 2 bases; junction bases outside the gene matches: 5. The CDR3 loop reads CASKRQGGNQPQHF. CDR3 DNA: TGTGCCAGCAAGAGGCAGGGGGGCAATCAGCCCCAGCATTTT.

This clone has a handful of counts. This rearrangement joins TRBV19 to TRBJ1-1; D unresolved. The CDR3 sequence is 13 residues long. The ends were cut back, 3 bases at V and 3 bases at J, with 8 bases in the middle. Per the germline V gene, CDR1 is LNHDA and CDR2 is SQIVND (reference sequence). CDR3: CASSMMGDTEAFF. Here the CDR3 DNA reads TGTGCCAGTAGTATGATGGGAGACACTGAAGCTTTCTTT.

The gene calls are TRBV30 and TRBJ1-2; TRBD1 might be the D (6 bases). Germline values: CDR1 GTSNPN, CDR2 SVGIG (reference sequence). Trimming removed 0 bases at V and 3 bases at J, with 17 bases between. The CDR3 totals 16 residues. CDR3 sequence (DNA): TGTGCCTGGAGTGTACGGCAGGGGAAGGTATACTATGGCTACACCTTC. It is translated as CAWSVRQGKVYYGYTF. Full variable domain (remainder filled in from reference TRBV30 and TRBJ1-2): SQTIHQWPATLVQPVGSPLSLECTVEGTSNPNLYWYRQAAGRGLQLLFYSVGIGQISSEVPQNLSASRPQDRQFILSSKKLLLSDSGFYLCAWSVRQGKVYYGYTFGSGTRLTVV.

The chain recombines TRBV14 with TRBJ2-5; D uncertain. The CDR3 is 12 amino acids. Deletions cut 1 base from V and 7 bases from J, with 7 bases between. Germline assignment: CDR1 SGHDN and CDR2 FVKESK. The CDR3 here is CASSQVSWTQYF. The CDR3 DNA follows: TGTGCCAGCAGCCAAGTATCGTGGACCCAGTACTTC.

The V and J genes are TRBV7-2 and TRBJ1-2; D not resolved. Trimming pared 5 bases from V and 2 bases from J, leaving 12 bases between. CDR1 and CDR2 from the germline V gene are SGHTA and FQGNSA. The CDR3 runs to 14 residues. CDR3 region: CASSGLFRNYGYTF. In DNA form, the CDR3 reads TGTGCCAGCAGCGGTCTCTTCAGAAACTATGGCTACACCTTC.